These 10 T cell receptor beta chains were sequenced from one sample in a study of vaccination effects on CD4 cells after COVID-19. Produced via immunoSEQ multiplex PCR; TCRdb's table is partial and in-frame only. The repertoire consists of 50,000 to 75,000 clones, with about 69% occurring once and the leading ten covering 20% to 25%. Following 10 days of culture, CD4+ T cells were isolated. These receptors have no identified antigens. This material consisted of CD4+ T cells from PBMCs cultured without peptide, taken before COVID-19 vaccination. The receptors shown here come from a human donor who had a prior SARS-CoV-2 infection.

The CDR3 reads CASSPLQDSGQETQYF. For the CDR3, the DNA is TGTGCCAGCTCACCACTGCAGGACAGCGGACAAGAGACCCAGTACTTC. The gene calls are TRBV18 and TRBJ2-5, with D perhaps matching TRBD1 (6 bases). With 1 base removed from V and 2 bases from J, the gap between germline ends came to 14 bases. CDR3 length: 16 residues. CDR1 and CDR2 (germline): KGHSH, LQKENI.

The chain links TRBV18 to TRBJ1-1; no definite D call. The CDR3 has 14 residues. The V gene lost 1 base and the J gene lost 2 bases, with 8 bases spanning the gap. In germline, CDR1 is KGHSH, CDR2 LQKENI. The CDR3 nucleotides read TGTGCCAGCTCACCACTCCAGGCAAACACTGAAGCTTTCTTT. The encoded protein is CASSPLQANTEAFF.

The chain is built from TRBV6-5 and TRBJ1-5, with D tentatively TRBD1 (5 bases). The CDR3 consists of 14 residues. V lost 7 bases to trimming and J lost 10 bases, with 20 bases between them. Germline-derived CDR1 and CDR2 are MNHEY and SVGAGI. The CDR3 reads CASTGGASLRPQHF. The DNA of the CDR3 is TGTGCCAGCACCGGAGGGGCCTCGCTAAGACCCCAGCATTTT.

The rearrangement uses TRBV5-1 and TRBJ2-3; D is unclear. CDR3 length: 13 residues. V gave up 3 bases and J gave up 2 bases, with 7 bases separating them. The germline V gene has CDR1 SGHRS and CDR2 YFSETQ. CDR3 sequence reads: CASSYDPTDTQYF. DNA of the CDR3: TGCGCCAGCAGCTACGACCCCACAGATACGCAGTATTTT.

J is TRBJ1-2 and V is TRBV7-9, with D hard to call. Trimming took off 2 bases at V and 4 bases at J, with 11 bases between the two ends. The CDR3 runs 14 residues. Germline V lookup: CDR1 SEHNR, CDR2 FQNEAQ (reference sequence). In DNA, the CDR3 is TGTGCCAGCAGCTTATTGCGAGGGCCCTATGGCTACACCTTC. Amino acid sequence: CASSLLRGPYGYTF.

The chain uses TRBV11-3 and TRBJ2-2; D is perhaps TRBD2 (6 bases). V lost 1 base, J lost 4 bases, and 10 bases lay in between. This CDR3 region has 15 residues. Germline CDR1 reads SGHNT; CDR2 reads YENEEA. The CDR3 bases are TGTGCCAGCAGCTTAGTTGGGGGGAGCACCGGGGAGCTGTTTTTT. It specifies CASSLVGGSTGELFF.

The chain recombines TRBV5-6 with TRBJ2-3, with 7 positions matching TRBD2. V dropped 3 bases and J dropped 9; count of bases not matched to a gene: 16. The germline CDR1 and CDR2 sequences are SGHDT and YYEEEE. This CDR3 has 16 residues. The CDR3: CASSSTLAASVETQYF. In nucleotides, the CDR3 is TGTGCCAGCAGCTCCACCCTAGCGGCGTCGGTGGAGACGCAGTATTTT. The entire variable domain, with the rest obtained from reference TRBV5-6 and TRBJ2-3, is as follows: DAGVTQSPTHLIKTRGQQVTLRCSPKSGHDTVSWYQQALGQGPQFIFQYYEEEERQRGNFPDRFSGHQFPNYSSELNVNALLLGDSALYLCASSSTLAASVETQYFGPGTRLTVL.

The genes are TRBV6-5 and TRBJ2-7; D is unresolved. Germline CDR1 and CDR2: MNHEY and SVGAGI. This CDR3 spans 12 amino acids. V was cut by 11 bases and J by 5 bases, with 16 bases left in between. CDR3 bases: TGTGCCGTAGGTGCATTTACCAACGAGCAGTACTTC. Translating it yields CAVGAFTNEQYF.

This clone is medium-sized (0.01 to 0.1%) by share. The chain is built from TRBV10-3 and TRBJ1-2; 7 nucleotides align to TRBD1. Per germline, CDR1 ENHRY and CDR2 SYGVKD. The CDR3 consists of 14 residues. With V trimmed by 7 bases and J by 2 bases, 7 bases remained unmatched. Here the CDR3 reads CAIMGTDSNYGYTF. The CDR3 DNA reads TGTGCCATCATGGGGACAGATTCCAACTATGGCTACACCTTC.

V gene TRBV25-1 combines with J gene TRBJ1-2, with 8 bases that match TRBD1. The V gene end was trimmed by 3 bases and the J gene end by 3 bases; junction bases not matched to a gene: 3. Germline CDR1 MGHDK, CDR2 SYGVNS. This CDR3 has 14 residues. The CDR3 DNA follows: TGTGCCAGCAGTGACCTGGACAGGGACTATGGCTACACCTTC. This gives the protein CASSDLDRDYGYTF.